The clone carrying this T cell receptor beta chain rates as medium-sized. Its antigen is currently unknown. The source of the sample is a study of metastatic and nonmetastatic thyroid tumors. Study overall: Across blood and tumor or nodule tissue, repertoires from malignant and benign thyroid patients were compared with one another.

The ends were cut back, 9 bases at V and 0 bases at J, with 8 bases in the middle. The CDR3 is 12 amino acids. The germline V gene has CDR1 MNHEY and CDR2 SVGEGT. Thyroid surgery was preceded by no treatment in any patient. Study-level points and caveats: Versus benign nodules, malignant thyroid tumors reportedly had significantly higher TCR beta diversity, in blood and tumor.

As handled by the study authors: What underpinned the distant-metastasis classifier for papillary thyroid cancer was the set of CDR3 differences across clinicopathological groups. Using MiXCR, TCRdb reanalyzed the PCR reads. V and J calls and clone size were set by TCRdb, not the authors. The data show approximately 17,000 clones, with about 26% seen just once and approximately 10% held by the top ten. The sequence came from a male donor with papillary thyroid cancer or a benign thyroid nodule (not recorded which). Some clones in this sample may be carry-over from other donors' samples. V gene TRBV6-2 or TRBV6-3 combines with J gene TRBJ1-1; possibly TRBD1 for D (5 bases). Specimen: blood. CDR3 in DNA: TGTGCCAGTGAGGGGTTGAACACTGAAGCTTTCTTT. As protein: CASEGLNTEAFF.